One sample yielded the 13 T cell receptor beta chains listed below, sequenced in a study of regulatory T cells in long-lasting Graves disease. Arm-PCR of CDR3 regions and iRepertoire HTBI primers were used to build TCR beta libraries. From the multiplex PCR reads, TCRdb called clonotypes with MiXCR, one entry per CDR3 protein. In the table there are fewer than 550,000 distinct CDR3 sequences, around 15% of which are singletons. Time point described: newly diagnosed GD, antithyroid drugs for less than 3 months. TCR sequences were obtained from RNA taken from PBMCs. The same sample was also used in a study of T cells in Graves' hyperthyroidism and ophthalmopathy.

The material sequenced was peripheral blood mononuclear cells (PBMCs), taken at new diagnosis, from a patient treated with antithyroid drugs. These TCRs come from a woman between 40 and 65 years old with Graves disease.

This clonotype was counted many times. The chain couples TRBV2 to TRBJ1-4; the match to TRBD1 covers 7 bases. This CDR3 spans 12 amino acids. CDR1 is SNHLY, CDR2 FYNNEI, per germline. Unmatched junction bases numbered 7, after V lost 10 bases and J lost 8 bases. CDR3 DNA: TGTGCCACAGACAGGGTAGGAGAAAAACTGTTTTTT. Encoded protein: CATDRVGEKLFF.

At least ten counts were recorded for this clonotype. The chain combines TRBV2 with TRBJ2-5; D is unclear. V was trimmed by 6 bases and J by 0 bases, leaving 8 bases between them. CDR3 length: 13 amino acids. CDR1 and CDR2 from the germline V gene are SNHLY and FYNNEI. The CDR3 sequence: CASSGQYQETQYF. CDR3 nucleotide sequence: TGTGCCAGCAGCGGTCAGTACCAAGAGACCCAGTACTTC.

This clonotype has a handful of counts. The chain combines TRBV28 with TRBJ1-1, with 7 bases identical to TRBD1. This CDR3 has 15 amino acids. Germline CDR1 reads MDHEN; CDR2 reads SYDVKM. Trimming removed 5 bases from V and 7 bases from J; junction bases left unmatched: 13. CDR3 DNA: TGTGCCAGCAGTCCGCAGGGAGGCAGGGGGGATGAAGCTTTCTTT. Translated: CASSPQGGRGDEAFF. Looking up the rest from reference TRBV28 and TRBJ1-1 gives the full variable domain: DVKVTQSSRYLVKRTGEKVFLECVQDMDHENMFWYRQDPGLGLRLIYFSYDVKMKEKGDIPEGYSVSREKKERFSLILESASTNQTSMYLCASSPQGGRGDEAFFGQGTRLTVV.

For this clonotype: An end of the junction does not agree with germline; a read error may underlie this. This chain joins TRBV5-1 and TRBJ1-1; tentative D call: TRBD1 (5 bases). This CDR3 is built from 15 residues. From germline, CDR1 is SGHRS and CDR2 YFSETQ. Here the CDR3 reads CASSLEEGRYPEAFF. The CDR3 nucleotides read TGTGCCAGCAGCTTGGAGGAGGGGAGGTATCCTGAAGCTTTCTTT. Full variable domain (outside the CDR3, taken from reference TRBV5-1 and TRBJ1-1): KAGVTQTPRYLIKTRGQQVTLSCSPISGHRSVSWYQQTPGQGLQFLFEYFSETQRNKGNFPGRFSGRQFSNSRSEMNVSTLELGDSALYLCASSLEEGRYPEAFFGQGTRLTVV.

The rearrangement uses TRBV19 and TRBJ1-2; 7 bases agree with TRBD1. Unmatched junction bases numbered 9, after V lost 7 bases and J lost 7 bases. The CDR3 extends over 13 amino acids. Germline CDR1 is LNHDA and CDR2 is SQIVND (reference sequence). The CDR3 is CASKLTGVGGYTF. CDR3 sequence (DNA): TGTGCCAGTAAACTCACAGGGGTTGGTGGCTACACCTTC. Drawing the rest from reference TRBV19 and TRBJ1-2, the complete variable domain is DGGITQSPKYLFRKEGQNVTLSCEQNLNHDAMYWYRQDPGQGLRLIYYSQIVNDFQKGDIAEGYSVSREKKESFPLTVTSAQKNPTAFYLCASKLTGVGGYTFGSGTRLTVV.

This clonotype came up many times. The rearrangement joins TRBV2 to TRBJ2-3, with 8 bases lining up with TRBD2. This CDR3 spans 14 amino acids. Germline values: CDR1 SNHLY, CDR2 FYNNEI. The J segment lost 3 bases and the V segment lost 6 bases, leaving 5 bases of the junction unmatched. Written as DNA, the CDR3 is TGTGCCAGCAGGACGGGGGGGCCGACAGATACGCAGTATTTT. It translates to CASRTGGPTDTQYF.

This clonotype turned up a few times. This rearrangement joins TRBV6-2 or TRBV6-3 to TRBJ2-1; D not resolved. CDR3 length equals 15 residues. Germline V gene data show CDR1 as MNHEY and CDR2 as SVGEGT. The ends were cut back, 7 bases at V and 0 bases at J, with 13 bases in the middle. CDR3 DNA sequence: TGTGCCAGCATCCCCTCGGGTATCTCCTACAATGAGCAGTTCTTC. Amino acids: CASIPSGISYNEQFF.

This clonotype was seen only a few times. J is TRBJ2-3 and V is TRBV19; D unclear. CDR1 LNHDA and CDR2 SQIVND come from the germline V gene (reference sequence). CDR3 length: 12 residues. V lost 2 bases, J lost 1 base, and 1 base lay in between. CDR3 sequence reads: CASSIRTDTQYF. The CDR3 nucleotides are TGTGCCAGTAGTATACGCACAGATACGCAGTATTTT. Filled out from reference TRBV19 and TRBJ2-3, the complete variable domain reads DGGITQSPKYLFRKEGQNVTLSCEQNLNHDAMYWYRQDPGQGLRLIYYSQIVNDFQKGDIAEGYSVSREKKESFPLTVTSAQKNPTAFYLCASSIRTDTQYFGPGTRLTVL.

This clonotype was observed many times. The chain has TRBV7-6 and TRBJ2-7; D is unresolved. This CDR3 region has 14 residues. Trimming cost V 5 bases and J 3 bases, with 14 bases left between them. Germline V gene lookup returns CDR1 SGHVS and CDR2 FNYEAQ. CDR3 sequence reads: CASSPSETHYEQYF. The CDR3 bases are TGTGCCAGCAGCCCCAGTGAGACGCACTACGAGCAGTACTTC.

This clonotype was found a few times. J is TRBJ1-5 and V is TRBV20-1; 7 bases are shared with TRBD1. V was pared by 0 bases and J by 6 bases, with 5 bases of the junction left unmatched. Germline V lookup: CDR1 DFQATT, CDR2 SNEGSKA (reference sequence). The CDR3 totals 14 residues. Written as DNA, the CDR3 is TGCAGTGCTAGAGAGGGGGGGGACAGTCAGCCCCAGCATTTT. Its translation: CSAREGGDSQPQHF.

This rearrangement joins TRBV28 to TRBJ2-4, with D possibly matching TRBD2 (7 bases). Trimming left V 10 bases short and J 8 bases short, with 18 bases between. CDR3 length: 13 residues. The germline gives CDR1 MDHEN, CDR2 SYDVKM. The CDR3 DNA reads as TGTGCCAAAGGGGGGGGTAGGAGGGACATTCAGTACTTC. It codes for CAKGGGRRDIQYF.

V gene TRBV4-2 combines with J gene TRBJ2-5; maybe TRBD1 (5 bases). The CDR3 length is 14 residues. The V end was cut by 0 bases, the J end by 4 bases, with 9 bases between. Germline CDR1 reads LGHNA; CDR2 reads YNFKEQ. The CDR3 spells CASSQDRAGETQYF. The CDR3 nucleotides are TGTGCCAGCAGCCAAGACAGGGCAGGAGAGACCCAGTACTTC.

This clonotype was seen a handful of times. The chain recombines TRBV5-1 with TRBJ2-6; 14 positions agree with TRBD2. The CDR3 covers 20 residues. Germline lookup yields CDR1 SGHRS and CDR2 YFSETQ. Trimming took 4 bases from V and 0 from J; bases not matched to a gene: 9. The DNA of the CDR3 is TGCGCCAGCAGCCACCCTGGACTAGCGGGGGGACTCTCTGGGGCCAACGTCCTGACTTTC. The encoded protein is CASSHPGLAGGLSGANVLTF.